These 9 T cell receptor beta chains came from one sample sequenced in a study of T-cell memory formation after mild COVID-19. Via MiXCR, TCRdb re-called the 5' RACE reads, giving one row per CDR3 protein. The sample has about 340,000 distinct CDR3 sequences; 13% to 15% are singletons. The material sequenced was PBMCs or a T cell subset sorted from them (not recorded which). The receptors come from a man younger than 35 who had mild COVID-19 (a few samples of this study predate the infection). Cell type and time point are not known.

This clonotype was seen ten or more times. V gene TRBV7-8 combines with J gene TRBJ2-7; D is perhaps TRBD1 or TRBD2 (5 bases each). Germline CDR1 SGHVS, CDR2 FQNEAQ. V was cut by 4 bases and J by 2 bases, with 12 bases left in between. The CDR3 is 14 amino acids. Here the CDR3 DNA reads TGTGCCAGCAGCTCCCGGGACGGACCCTACGAGCAGTACTTC. It is translated as CASSSRDGPYEQYF. Combining the CDR3 with reference TRBV7-8 and TRBJ2-7 gives the whole variable domain GAGVSQSPRYKVAKRGQDVALRCDPISGHVSLFWYQQALGQGPEFLTYFQNEAQLDKSGLPSDRFFAERPEGSVSTLKIQRTQQEDSAVYLCASSSRDGPYEQYFGPGTRLTVT.

The chain uses TRBV7-9 and TRBJ1-1; TRBD1 might be the D (5 bases). The germline V gene encodes CDR1 SEHNR and CDR2 FQNEAQ (reference sequence). This CDR3 has 15 residues. V lost 2 bases, J lost 0 bases, and 10 bases lay in between. CDR3 sequence reads: CASSLLGALNTEAFF. The DNA of the CDR3 is TGTGCCAGCAGCTTACTCGGGGCATTGAACACTGAAGCTTTCTTT. The complete variable domain, with remaining parts taken from reference TRBV7-9 and TRBJ1-1, reads DTGVSQNPRHKITKRGQNVTFRCDPISEHNRLYWYRQTLGQGPEFLTYFQNEAQLEKSRLLSDRFSAERPKGSFSTLEIQRTEQGDSAMYLCASSLLGALNTEAFFGQGTRLTVV.

With regard to this clonotype: The germline gene is not matched at one end of the junction; a read error may be the cause. The V gene is TRBV7-7, the J gene TRBJ2-5; 7 nucleotides match TRBD2. The CDR3 covers 14 residues. Germline V lookup: CDR1 SSHAT, CDR2 FNYEAQ (reference sequence). The CDR3 is CASSFNGGSETQYF. CDR3 nucleotides: TGTGCTAGCAGCTTTAACGGGGGGTCAGAGACCCAGTACTTC.

CDR3 loop: CASSFGGPWEQYF. The CDR3 region has the DNA TGTGCCAGCAGTTTCGGGGGTCCGTGGGAGCAGTACTTC. The chain carries TRBV12-3 or TRBV12-4 and TRBJ2-7; TRBD2 might be the D (6 bases). This CDR3 has 13 amino acids. Deletions cut 3 bases from V and 7 bases from J, with 13 bases between.

Only a few counts were recorded for this clonotype. J is TRBJ2-6 and V is TRBV4-1; D could derive from TRBD1 or TRBD2 (6 bases each). The CDR3 loop spans 18 amino acids. Germline assignment: CDR1 MGHRA and CDR2 YSYEKL. V lost 4 bases and J 4 bases, leaving 20 bases between the germline ends. The CDR3: CASSRFLSGALGANVLTF. The CDR3 region has the DNA TGCGCCAGCAGCCGTTTTTTGTCGGGGGCTTTGGGGGCCAACGTCCTGACTTTC.

This clonotype showed up just a few times. The chain carries TRBV5-1 and TRBJ2-3; unclear D gene. The CDR3 has 13 residues. Germline CDR1 is SGHRS and CDR2 is YFSETQ. V was cut by 6 bases and J by 8 bases, with 16 bases left in between. DNA for the CDR3: TGCGCCAGCAACGACCCTTCGCTGGGTACGCAGTATTTT. Its translation is CASNDPSLGTQYF.

The chain links TRBV4-2 to TRBJ2-7; 9 bases are shared with TRBD1. The CDR3 contains 17 residues. The ends lost 4 bases at V and 2 bases at J; junction bases unmatched: 12. CDR1 LGHNA and CDR2 YNFKEQ come from the germline V gene. The CDR3: CASSPASGTGRTYEQYF. Written as DNA, the CDR3 is TGTGCCAGCAGCCCAGCATCAGGGACAGGGAGAACCTACGAGCAGTACTTC.

This clonotype was counted between two and nine times. V and J are TRBV3-1 and TRBJ1-2, with a weak D call TRBD1 (5 bases). Trimming shortened V by 5 bases and J by 7 bases, and 11 bases separated the two germline ends. Germline assignment: CDR1 LGHDT and CDR2 YNNKEL (reference sequence). The CDR3 consists of 12 residues. CDR3 sequence (DNA): TGTGCCAGCAGCACTCCAGGGTCTGGCTACACCTTC. As protein: CASSTPGSGYTF.

This chain joins TRBV7-2 and TRBJ1-2; D remains unclear. Germline CDR1 SGHTA, CDR2 FQGNSA. Trimming took off 2 bases at V and 8 bases at J, with 9 bases between the two ends. There are 12 residues in the CDR3. The CDR3 region is CASSLMREGYTF. The CDR3 bases are TGTGCCAGCAGCTTAATGAGGGAAGGCTACACCTTC.